This T cell receptor beta chain is from a study of cytomegalovirus exposure and HLA in healthy donors. Study findings and constraints: An observed cluster of highly shared sequence variants was recorded as a likely sequencing artifact. Presence/absence comparisons presumed near-even sequencing depth among donors.

Each donor was healthy, and each was a bone marrow donor. Donors were ostensibly healthy at sampling, although undocumented immune exposures were probable. In the PCR, 60 Vbeta and 13 Jbeta primers were used. Generated by immunoSEQ multiplex PCR, the TCRdb table keeps only in-frame clones and is missing some. The sample carries 45,000 or so clones, about 78% recorded once. Per the germline V gene, CDR1 is MNHNS and CDR2 is SASEGT. The CDR3 is 15 amino acids. After removal of 7 bases from V and 8 bases from J, the junction contained 12 bases not matched to a gene. This clone was detected only a few times. Its antigen remains unknown.

Sequenced material: PBMCs. This clonotype was sampled from a woman between 25 and 40 years old in good health and CMV-seronegative. V usage is TRBV6-1 and J usage is TRBJ1-4; 8 bases map to TRBD1. The CDR3 nucleotides are TGTGCCAGCATCGGTCCACAGGGGGTTTGGGAAAAACTGTTTTTT. It encodes CASIGPQGVWEKLFF.